Presented here are 13 T cell receptor beta chains from one specimen sequenced in a study of beta chain features in type 1 diabetes. Expressed TCRB transcripts were sequenced because the entire RNA isolate underwent reverse transcription. Sequencing was performed with immunoSEQ multiplex PCR; in TCRdb, only in-frame clones are kept and a portion is missing. The sample has a few hundred thousand clones, 14% seen once. The sequencing input was central memory CD4+ T cells from blood. These receptors were obtained from a man aged 25 to 45 in good health.

This clone was recorded at least ten times. This chain joins TRBV7-9 and TRBJ1-2, with 7 positions matching TRBD1. The CDR3 runs to 14 residues. CDR1 SEHNR and CDR2 FQNEAQ come from the germline V gene (reference sequence). V was clipped by 5 bases and J by 6 bases; unmatched bases: 9. The CDR3 sequence is CASSPGQVLDGYTF. The CDR3 DNA is TGTGCCAGCAGCCCAGGACAGGTTCTTGATGGCTACACCTTC.

In its sample, this clone was seen once. This chain links TRBV5-4 with TRBJ1-6; no clear D. The germline V and J ends were trimmed by 3 bases and 5 bases, with 12 bases remaining between them. CDR1 SGHNT and CDR2 YYREEE come from the germline V gene (reference sequence). The CDR3 has 15 amino acids. The CDR3 DNA sequence: TGTGCCAGCAGCTGGGATGGGCAGGATAATTCACCCCTCCACTTT. Its translation: CASSWDGQDNSPLHF.

In this sample, this clone turned up a few times. This sequence joins TRBV7-9 and TRBJ2-7; the D gene is possibly TRBD1 (6 bases). This CDR3 is built from 14 residues. Germline CDR1 reads SEHNR; CDR2 reads FQNEAQ (reference sequence). V dropped 4 bases and J dropped 0 bases, with 10 bases sitting between them. The CDR3 nucleotides read TGTGCCAGCAGCTACAGGGAGAGCTCCTACGAGCAGTACTTC. Translating gives CASSYRESSYEQYF. The full variable domain, completed using reference TRBV7-9 and TRBJ2-7, is DTGVSQNPRHKITKRGQNVTFRCDPISEHNRLYWYRQTLGQGPEFLTYFQNEAQLEKSRLLSDRFSAERPKGSFSTLEIQRTEQGDSAMYLCASSYRESSYEQYFGPGTRLTVT.

CDR3 sequence: CASSPLPGRDHEAFF. The DNA for the CDR3 is TGTGCCAGCAGCCCACTACCCGGAAGGGATCATGAAGCTTTCTTT. The V call is TRBV7-3, the J call TRBJ1-1, with unresolved D. CDR3 length: 15 residues. V was shortened by 5 bases and J by 7 bases, with 20 bases between the two germline ends. Germline V gene lookup returns CDR1 SGHTA and CDR2 FQGTGA.

This chain uses TRBV4-3 with TRBJ1-2; 8 bases are a match to TRBD1. The CDR3 extends over 14 amino acids. The germline CDR1 and CDR2 sequences are LGHNA and YSLEER. Trimming removed 0 bases from V and 7 bases from J; junction bases left unmatched: 4. DNA of the CDR3: TGCGCCAGCAGCCAAGACAGGGGGCTTTTTGGCTACACCTTC. Translating it yields CASSQDRGLFGYTF.

This clone was counted many times. The chain combines TRBV14 with TRBJ1-2; 9 positions agree with TRBD1. The V and J ends lost 4 bases and 6 bases, in that order; junction bases with no gene match: 3. Germline CDR1 and CDR2: SGHDN and FVKESK. There are 13 residues in the CDR3. The CDR3 region has the DNA TGTGCCAGCAGCCTACAGGGGGCCAATGGCTACACCTTC. Translated, it gives CASSLQGANGYTF.

This clone was counted at least ten times. This chain links TRBV29-1 with TRBJ1-2; TRBD1 agrees at 9 bases. The V gene end was trimmed by 3 bases and the J gene end by 5 bases; junction bases not matched to a gene: 10. The germline V gene encodes CDR1 SQVTM and CDR2 ANQGSEA. The CDR3 has 15 residues. CDR3 in amino acids: CSVDLQDRGGYGYTF. In DNA, the CDR3 is TGCAGCGTTGACCTTCAGGACAGGGGAGGTTATGGCTACACCTTC.

This chain joins TRBV11-2 and TRBJ2-5; a possible D gene is TRBD2 (7 bases). With 5 bases removed from V and 7 bases from J, the gap between germline ends came to 17 bases. CDR1 is SGHAT, CDR2 FQNNGV, per germline. The CDR3 has 14 residues. DNA for the CDR3: TGTGCCAGCAGCCGAGGGGGGGTCAGAGGGACCCAGTACTTC. It encodes CASSRGGVRGTQYF.

This chain links TRBV5-4 with TRBJ1-1; D remains ambiguous. V gave up 1 base and J gave up 0 bases, with 7 bases separating them. CDR1 SGHNT and CDR2 YYREEE come from the germline V gene (reference sequence). This CDR3 spans 14 amino acids. CDR3 bases: TGTGCCAGCAGCTTGTTGAGTATGAACACTGAAGCTTTCTTT. It translates to CASSLLSMNTEAFF.

In its sample, this clone was seen a few times. The chain combines TRBV18 with TRBJ2-5, with 9 nucleotides matching TRBD1. The CDR3 is 14 residues long. After removal of 5 bases from V and 3 bases from J, the junction contained 4 bases not matched to a gene. The germline gives CDR1 KGHSH, CDR2 LQKENI. CDR3 in DNA: TGTGCCAGCTCATCGGACAGGGGAAAAGAGACCCAGTACTTC. Residues: CASSSDRGKETQYF.

This clone was found a few times. CDR3 DNA sequence: TGTGCCAGCAGCTTAGCTTACTATGGCTACACCTTC. Translation gives CASSLAYYGYTF. This chain links TRBV7-9 with TRBJ1-2, with D hard to call. V was cut by 0 bases and J by 3 bases, with 2 bases left in between. This CDR3 spans 12 amino acids. Germline CDR1 and CDR2: SEHNR and FQNEAQ (reference sequence).

There are a few counts of this clone. The rearrangement uses TRBV23-1 and TRBJ2-2; TRBD1 is a possible D gene (5 bases). TRBV23-1 is an open reading frame, and its role is uncertain. V was trimmed by 5 bases and J by 6 bases, leaving 22 bases between them. CDR3 length: 17 amino acids. The CDR3 DNA reads as TGCGCCAGCAGTTACAACGATGTGGTAAGGGGTGCCGGGGAGCTGTTTTTT. Translating it yields CASSYNDVVRGAGELFF.

The chain has TRBV10-3 and TRBJ2-6; no definite D call. In germline, CDR1 is ENHRY, CDR2 SYGVKD. Trimming took 7 bases from V and 2 from J, leaving 6 bases between them. The CDR3 totals 13 residues. This CDR3 reads CAINTPGANVLTF. CDR3 coding DNA: TGTGCCATCAATACGCCTGGGGCCAACGTCCTGACTTTC.